One and the same sample provided the 11 T cell receptor beta chains below, sequenced in a study of blood T cell repertoires in COVID-19. The repertoire was sequenced with immunoSEQ multiplex PCR; TCRdb's copy has only in-frame clones and lacks some. The sample records 200,000 to 250,000 clones, 92% being singletons. Sequenced input: peripheral blood. The receptors were gathered from a man in his 60s with COVID-19, enrolled during active disease.

V gene TRBV4-2 combines with J gene TRBJ2-2; D is perhaps TRBD2 (7 bases). Trimming removed 0 bases at V and 2 bases at J, with 13 bases between. This CDR3 has 17 residues. Germline assignment: CDR1 LGHNA and CDR2 YNFKEQ. For the CDR3, the DNA is TGTGCCAGCAGCCAAGATTCGGGGGGCCTAAACACCGGGGAGCTGTTTTTT. It codes for CASSQDSGGLNTGELFF.

The gene calls are TRBV5-5 and TRBJ1-1; D perhaps matches TRBD1 (5 bases). The CDR3 spans 16 residues. Germline V CDR1 and CDR2: SGHKS, YYEKEE (reference sequence). V lost 1 base and J 4 bases, leaving 17 bases between the germline ends. CDR3 nucleotides: TGTGCCAGCAGCTTGACAGGAAAGGGTACGTTCACTGAAGCTTTCTTT. Residues: CASSLTGKGTFTEAFF.

V is TRBV28 and J is TRBJ1-5, with TRBD1 matching over 7 bases. V shed 3 bases, J shed 0 bases, and the junction held 8 bases outside the gene matches. This CDR3 contains 17 residues. Germline V gene lookup returns CDR1 MDHEN and CDR2 SYDVKM. In DNA, the CDR3 is TGTGCCAGCAGTTTTCGGGGAGCAGGGGGTAGCAATCAGCCCCAGCATTTT. Encoded protein: CASSFRGAGGSNQPQHF.

The CDR3 reads CASRSTGNTEAFF. The CDR3 DNA sequence: TGTGCCAGCAGATCGACGGGGAACACTGAAGCTTTCTTT. V is TRBV28 and J is TRBJ1-1; D is unclear. Germline lookup yields CDR1 MDHEN and CDR2 SYDVKM. Trimming took 6 bases from V and 1 from J, leaving 9 bases between them. This CDR3 region has 13 residues. Drawing the rest from reference TRBV28 and TRBJ1-1, the complete variable domain is DVKVTQSSRYLVKRTGEKVFLECVQDMDHENMFWYRQDPGLGLRLIYFSYDVKMKEKGDIPEGYSVSREKKERFSLILESASTNQTSMYLCASRSTGNTEAFFGQGTRLTVV.

The chain links TRBV5-1 to TRBJ2-1; 13 bases align to TRBD2. The CDR3 has 18 residues. Trimming removed 0 bases from V and 8 bases from J; junction bases left unmatched: 11. Germline values: CDR1 SGHRS, CDR2 YFSETQ. This CDR3 is CASSLVPGLAGKIDEQFF. The CDR3 DNA sequence: TGCGCCAGCAGCTTGGTTCCGGGACTAGCGGGAAAGATAGATGAGCAGTTCTTC.

The chain employs TRBV5-1 and TRBJ2-1; 7 bases map to TRBD2. This CDR3 comprises 14 residues. Trimming cost V 2 bases and J 5 bases; bases outside gene matches: 4. Germline CDR1 and CDR2: SGHRS and YFSETQ. The CDR3 spells CASSFSGNDNEQFF. Written as DNA, the CDR3 is TGCGCCAGCAGCTTCAGCGGGAACGACAATGAGCAGTTCTTC.

This sequence joins TRBV9 and TRBJ2-1; TRBD2 agrees at 8 bases. The trim removed 2 bases at V and 4 bases at J, leaving 5 bases unmatched. Per the germline V gene, CDR1 is SGDLS and CDR2 is YYNGEE. The length of the CDR3 is 15 residues. For the CDR3, the DNA is TGTGCCAGCAGCGTCGATAGCGGGGCGTACAATGAGCAGTTCTTC. Translated, it gives CASSVDSGAYNEQFF.

The chain employs TRBV5-6 and TRBJ2-1; no definite D call. The CDR3 spans 12 residues. V gave up 2 bases and J gave up 10 bases, with 10 bases separating them. Per germline, CDR1 SGHDT and CDR2 YYEEEE. The CDR3 reads CASSFGVNEQFF. The CDR3 region has the DNA TGTGCCAGCAGCTTTGGAGTTAACGAGCAGTTCTTC. Looking up the rest from reference TRBV5-6 and TRBJ2-1 gives the full variable domain: DAGVTQSPTHLIKTRGQQVTLRCSPKSGHDTVSWYQQALGQGPQFIFQYYEEEERQRGNFPDRFSGHQFPNYSSELNVNALLLGDSALYLCASSFGVNEQFFGPGTRLTVL.

The genes are TRBV11-2 and TRBJ1-3; 8 bases fit TRBD1. The CDR3 has 16 amino acids. In germline, CDR1 is SGHAT, CDR2 FQNNGV. V lost 4 bases to trimming and J lost 11 bases; unmatched junction nucleotides: 16. The CDR3 sequence is CASSWGRTRTGSPIYF. As DNA, the CDR3 is TGTGCCAGCAGCTGGGGGAGGACGAGGACAGGGTCCCCCATATATTTT.

The CDR3, as DNA: TGTGCCAGCTCACAGCAGGGGTATGACGAGCAGTACTTC. Translation gives CASSQQGYDEQYF. The chain uses TRBV18 and TRBJ2-7, with a weak D call TRBD1 (6 bases). V shed 4 bases and J shed 5 bases, with 12 bases lying between them. Germline V gene data show CDR1 as KGHSH and CDR2 as LQKENI. This CDR3 has 13 amino acids.

This clone was observed a handful of times. V gene TRBV3-1 (or the pseudogene TRBV3-2) combines with J gene TRBJ1-5, with 7 bases that match TRBD1. The length of the CDR3 is 15 residues. CDR1 and CDR2 (germline): LGHDT, YNNKEL (reference sequence). V shed 4 bases, J shed 0 bases, and the junction held 3 bases outside the gene matches. The CDR3 is CASSLRGDSNQPQHF. The CDR3 bases are TGTGCCAGCAGCCTCAGGGGGGATAGCAATCAGCCCCAGCATTTT.